This T cell receptor beta chain stems from a study of cytomegalovirus exposure and HLA in healthy donors. PCR involved 60 Vbeta and 13 Jbeta primers. TCRdb's table, derived via immunoSEQ multiplex PCR, lists solely in-frame clones and lacks some. The sample gives tens of thousands of clones, more than 60% of which show up once; nearly 3% is in the top ten. The length of the CDR3 is 16 residues. V trimming: 0 bases; J trimming: 9 bases; junction bases outside the gene matches: 10. Per germline, CDR1 SGHTS and CDR2 YDEGEE. The material sequenced was PBMCs. This sequence originates from a woman in her twenties or thirties in good health and CMV-seronegative. This chain links TRBV5-8 with TRBJ2-1, with 9 nucleotides matching TRBD2. The CDR3 here is CASSLVSSGTFGEQFF. The DNA for the CDR3 is TGTGCCAGCAGCTTGGTGTCTAGCGGGACCTTCGGTGAGCAGTTCTTC.